This T cell receptor (beta chain) was identified in a study of early T cells in non-severe SARS-CoV-2 infection. Study details: Sequenced bulk RNA came from whole blood that was unsorted, and chains were unpaired.

A note on this clonotype: What it binds is unknown.

Overall study results and limits: Matching against VDJdb likely underestimated virus-specific expansions, favoring anti-spike CD8.

Individual cDNA molecules were tagged with unique molecular identifiers. In TCRdb, the 5' RACE reads were re-called with MiXCR into one record per CDR3 protein. In the table there are approximately 60,000 distinct CDR3 sequences, around 13% of which are singletons. This CDR3 is 14 amino acids long. Trimming took off 4 bases at V and 7 bases at J, with 13 bases between the two ends. Germline lookup yields CDR1 MNHNS and CDR2 SASEGT. The TCR was taken from an adult who was a healthcare worker with PCR-confirmed SARS-CoV-2 infection or an uninfected control (not recorded which). The chain carries TRBV6-1 and TRBJ1-4; no clear D. Material: whole blood. As DNA, the CDR3 is TGTGCCAGCAGTGGAACGGCAGCGGGTGAAAAACTGTTTTTT. Its translation is CASSGTAAGEKLFF.